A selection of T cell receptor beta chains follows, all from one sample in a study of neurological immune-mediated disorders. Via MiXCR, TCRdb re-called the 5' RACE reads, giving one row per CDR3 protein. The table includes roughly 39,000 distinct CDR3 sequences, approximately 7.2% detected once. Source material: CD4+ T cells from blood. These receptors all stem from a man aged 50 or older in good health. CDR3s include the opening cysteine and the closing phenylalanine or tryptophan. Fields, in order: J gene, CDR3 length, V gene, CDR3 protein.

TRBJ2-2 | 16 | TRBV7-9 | CASSPLAGSNTGELFF
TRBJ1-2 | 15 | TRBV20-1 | CSAFPGGLGGYGYTF
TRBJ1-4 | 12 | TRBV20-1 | CSAGGAGEKLFF
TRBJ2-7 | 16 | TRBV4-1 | CASSQPRTGRSYEQYF
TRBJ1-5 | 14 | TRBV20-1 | CSASAASTDQPQHF
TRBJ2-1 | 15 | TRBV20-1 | CSARPGASASNEQFF
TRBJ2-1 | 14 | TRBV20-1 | CSAYSGMAYNEQFF
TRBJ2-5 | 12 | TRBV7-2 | CASSWWGGTQYF
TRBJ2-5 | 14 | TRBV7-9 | CASSSETRWETQYF
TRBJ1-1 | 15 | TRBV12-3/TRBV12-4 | CASSSAGGIDTEAFF
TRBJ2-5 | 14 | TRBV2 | CASSGRVGGETQYF
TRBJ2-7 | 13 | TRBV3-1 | CASSQLRTGRSYF
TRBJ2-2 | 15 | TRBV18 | CASSPQQTNTGELFF
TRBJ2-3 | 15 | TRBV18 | CASSSGQGGTDTQYF
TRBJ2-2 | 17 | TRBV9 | CASSPRFAGAGTGELFF
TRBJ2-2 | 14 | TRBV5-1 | CASSLTQATGELFF
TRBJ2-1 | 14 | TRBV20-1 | CSVSGGKLYNEQFF
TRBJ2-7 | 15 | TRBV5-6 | CASSLLWEGRDEQYF
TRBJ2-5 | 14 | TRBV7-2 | CASSSGTLKETQYF
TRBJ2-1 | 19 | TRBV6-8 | CASPRPAAIPFLSYNEQFF
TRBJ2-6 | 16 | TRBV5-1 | CASSSGANSGANVLTF
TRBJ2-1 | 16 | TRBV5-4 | CASSLERTTGHNEQFF
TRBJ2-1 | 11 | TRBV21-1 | CASYRDNEQFF
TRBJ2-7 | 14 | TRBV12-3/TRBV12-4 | CASSRGQGDYEQYF
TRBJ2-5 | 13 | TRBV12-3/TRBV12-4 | CASSFARKETQYF
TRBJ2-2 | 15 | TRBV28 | CASSAGDRDTGELFF
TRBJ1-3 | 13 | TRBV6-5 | CASSRGSGNTIYF
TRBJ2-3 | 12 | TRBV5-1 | CASSPTMDTQYF
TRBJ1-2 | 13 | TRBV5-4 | CASSLRVVDGYTF
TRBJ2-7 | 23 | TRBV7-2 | CASSLARTPYTTFKRESSYEQYF
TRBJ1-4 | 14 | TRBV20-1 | CSANKALLEEKLFF
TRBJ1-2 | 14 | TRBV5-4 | CASSLERRSYGYTF
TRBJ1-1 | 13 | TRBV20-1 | CSAHRGRDRGSFF
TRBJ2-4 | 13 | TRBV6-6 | CASTPRAKNIQYF
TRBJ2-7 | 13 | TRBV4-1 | CASSQEYSYEQYF
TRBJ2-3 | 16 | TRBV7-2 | CASSLGPGTRADTQYF
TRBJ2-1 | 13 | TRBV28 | CASSPYGPYVSFF
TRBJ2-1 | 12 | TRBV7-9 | CASSLALGEQFF
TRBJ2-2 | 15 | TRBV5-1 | CASSSQGARTGELFF
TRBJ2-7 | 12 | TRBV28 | CASTGLLYEQYF
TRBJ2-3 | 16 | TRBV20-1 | CSARMKTSGNTDTQYF
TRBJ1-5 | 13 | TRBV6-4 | CASSETLTQPQHF
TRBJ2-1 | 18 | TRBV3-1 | CASSPSDIAGRAYNEQFF
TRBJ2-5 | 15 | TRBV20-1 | CSARTSGRLQETQYF
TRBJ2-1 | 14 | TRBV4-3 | CASGRELVGNEQFF
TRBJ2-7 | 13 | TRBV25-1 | CASSAKTGGEQYF
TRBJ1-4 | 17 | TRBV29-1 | CSVGGLTGFATNEKLFF
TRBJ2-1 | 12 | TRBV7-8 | CASSLPNNEQFF
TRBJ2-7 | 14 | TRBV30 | CAWSVGARAYEQYF
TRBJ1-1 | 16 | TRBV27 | CASSPQGAGQRTEAFF
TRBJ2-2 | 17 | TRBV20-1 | CSARSGSSGRAGGELFF
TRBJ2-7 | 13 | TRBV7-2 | CASTTGALGEQYF
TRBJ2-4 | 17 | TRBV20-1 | CSARDNLAGLAKNIQYF